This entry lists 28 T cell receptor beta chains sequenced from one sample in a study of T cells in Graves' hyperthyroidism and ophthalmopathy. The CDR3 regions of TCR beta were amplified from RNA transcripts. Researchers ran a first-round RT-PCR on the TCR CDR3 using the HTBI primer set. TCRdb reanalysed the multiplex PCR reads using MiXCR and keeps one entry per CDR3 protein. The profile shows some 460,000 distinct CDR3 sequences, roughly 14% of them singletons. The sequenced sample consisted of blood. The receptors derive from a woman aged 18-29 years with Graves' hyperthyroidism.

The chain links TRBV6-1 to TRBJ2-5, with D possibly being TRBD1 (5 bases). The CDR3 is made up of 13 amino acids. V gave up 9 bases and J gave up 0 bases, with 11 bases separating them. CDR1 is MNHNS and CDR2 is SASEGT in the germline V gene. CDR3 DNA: TGTGCCAGTGGACACCCGTACCAAGAGACCCAGTACTTC. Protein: CASGHPYQETQYF.

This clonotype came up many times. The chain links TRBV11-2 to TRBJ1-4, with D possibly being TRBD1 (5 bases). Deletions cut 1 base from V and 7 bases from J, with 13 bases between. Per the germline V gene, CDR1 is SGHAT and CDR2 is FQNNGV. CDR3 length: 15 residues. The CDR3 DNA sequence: TGTGCCAGCAGCTTAGGGGGGACTGAGTCTGAAAAACTGTTTTTT. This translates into CASSLGGTESEKLFF.

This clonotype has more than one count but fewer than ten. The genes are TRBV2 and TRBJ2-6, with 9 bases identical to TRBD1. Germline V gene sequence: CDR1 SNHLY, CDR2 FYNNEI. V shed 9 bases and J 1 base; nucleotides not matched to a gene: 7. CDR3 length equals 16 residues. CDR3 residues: CARKQGARSGANVLTF. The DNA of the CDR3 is TGTGCCAGAAAACAGGGGGCGCGGTCTGGGGCCAACGTCCTGACTTTC.

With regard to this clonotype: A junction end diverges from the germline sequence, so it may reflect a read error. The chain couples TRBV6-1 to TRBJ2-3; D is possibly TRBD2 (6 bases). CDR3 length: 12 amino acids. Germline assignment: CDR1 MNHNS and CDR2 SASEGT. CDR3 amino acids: CVSSLSGDTQYF. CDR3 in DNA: TGTGTCAGCAGCCTTAGCGGAGATACGCAGTATTTT.

DNA for the CDR3: TGTGCCAGCAGTTTTAATGCGGGACAGGGTAATTCACCCCTCCACTTT. Translation: CASSFNAGQGNSPLHF. The chain recombines TRBV28 with TRBJ1-6; TRBD1 matches 9 bases. This CDR3 spans 16 amino acids. Germline V gives CDR1 MDHEN, CDR2 SYDVKM. With 3 bases clipped from V and 6 bases from J, the junction kept 6 bases outside the gene matches.

CDR3 in amino acids: CASRKQGINSPLHF. In DNA form, the CDR3 reads TGTGCCAGCAGGAAACAGGGGATTAATTCACCCCTCCACTTT. The rearrangement links TRBV6-2 or TRBV6-3 to TRBJ1-6; 7 bases line up with TRBD1. The V gene's germline CDR1 is MNHEY and CDR2 SVGEGT. This CDR3 has 14 residues. Trimming at V came to 6 bases and at J to 6 bases, leaving 5 bases not matched to a gene.

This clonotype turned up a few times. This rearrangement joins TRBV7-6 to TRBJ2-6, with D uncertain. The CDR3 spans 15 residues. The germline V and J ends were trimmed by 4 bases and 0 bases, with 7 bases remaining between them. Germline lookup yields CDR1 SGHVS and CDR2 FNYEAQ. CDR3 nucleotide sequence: TGTGCCAGCAGCTCAGTCCGCTCTGGGGCCAACGTCCTGACTTTC. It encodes CASSSVRSGANVLTF.

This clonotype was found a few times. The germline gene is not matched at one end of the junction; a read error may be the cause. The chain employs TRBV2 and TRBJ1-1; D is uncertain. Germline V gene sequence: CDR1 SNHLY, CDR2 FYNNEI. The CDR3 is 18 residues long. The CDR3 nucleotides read TGTGCCAGTAGTGAAGCGCCTTCTAATTCTTTACTGAACACTGAAGCTTTCTTT. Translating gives CASSEAPSNSLLNTEAFF.

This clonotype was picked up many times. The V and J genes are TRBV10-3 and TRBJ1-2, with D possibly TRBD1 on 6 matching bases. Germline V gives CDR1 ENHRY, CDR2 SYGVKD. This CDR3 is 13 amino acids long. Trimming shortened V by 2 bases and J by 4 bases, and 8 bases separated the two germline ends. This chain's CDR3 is CAISERDTYGYTF. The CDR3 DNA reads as TGTGCCATCAGTGAGAGGGACACCTATGGCTACACCTTC.

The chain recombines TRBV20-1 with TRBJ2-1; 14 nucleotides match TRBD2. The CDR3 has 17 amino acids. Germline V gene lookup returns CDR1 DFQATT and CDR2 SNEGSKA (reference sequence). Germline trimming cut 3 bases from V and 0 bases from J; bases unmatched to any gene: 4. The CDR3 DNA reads TGCAGTGCTAGCTTCGGACTAGCGGGGGGCTCCTACAATGAGCAGTTCTTC. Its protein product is CSASFGLAGGSYNEQFF.

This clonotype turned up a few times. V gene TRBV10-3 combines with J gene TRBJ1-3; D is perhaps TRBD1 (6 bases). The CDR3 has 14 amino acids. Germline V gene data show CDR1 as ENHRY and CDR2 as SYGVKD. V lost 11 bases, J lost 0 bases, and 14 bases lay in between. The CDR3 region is CAVGQTSSGNTIYF. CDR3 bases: TGTGCCGTCGGACAGACCAGCTCTGGAAACACCATATATTTT.

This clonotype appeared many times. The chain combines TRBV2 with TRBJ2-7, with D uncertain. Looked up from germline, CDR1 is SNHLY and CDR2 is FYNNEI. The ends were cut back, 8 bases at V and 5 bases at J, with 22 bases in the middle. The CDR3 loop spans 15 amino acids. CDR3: CASRSLRLKSHEQYF. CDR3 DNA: TGTGCCAGCCGATCCCTCAGGTTAAAGAGCCACGAGCAGTACTTC.

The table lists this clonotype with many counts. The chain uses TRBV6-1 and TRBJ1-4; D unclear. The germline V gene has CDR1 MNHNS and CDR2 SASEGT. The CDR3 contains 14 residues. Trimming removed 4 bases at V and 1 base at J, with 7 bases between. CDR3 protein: CASSAGKTNEKLFF. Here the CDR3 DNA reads TGTGCCAGCAGTGCCGGGAAAACTAATGAAAAACTGTTTTTT.

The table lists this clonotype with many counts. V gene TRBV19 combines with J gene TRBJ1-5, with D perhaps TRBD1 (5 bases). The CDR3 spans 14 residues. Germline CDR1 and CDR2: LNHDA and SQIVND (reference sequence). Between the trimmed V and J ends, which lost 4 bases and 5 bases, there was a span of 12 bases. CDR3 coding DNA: TGTGCCAGTAGTACAGGGAAGAGGGATCAGCCCCAGCATTTT. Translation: CASSTGKRDQPQHF. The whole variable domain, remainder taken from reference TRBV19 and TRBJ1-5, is DGGITQSPKYLFRKEGQNVTLSCEQNLNHDAMYWYRQDPGQGLRLIYYSQIVNDFQKGDIAEGYSVSREKKESFPLTVTSAQKNPTAFYLCASSTGKRDQPQHFGDGTRLSIL.

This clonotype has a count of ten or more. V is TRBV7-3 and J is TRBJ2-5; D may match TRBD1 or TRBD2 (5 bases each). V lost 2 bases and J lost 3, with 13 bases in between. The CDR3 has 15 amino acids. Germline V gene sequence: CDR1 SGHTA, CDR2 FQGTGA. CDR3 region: CASSLDGTQEETQYF. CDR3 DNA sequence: TGTGCCAGCAGCTTAGATGGGACCCAAGAAGAGACCCAGTACTTC. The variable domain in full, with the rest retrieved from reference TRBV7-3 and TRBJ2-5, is GAGVSQTPSNKVTEKGKYVELRCDPISGHTALYWYRQSLGQGPEFLIYFQGTGAADDSGLPNDRFFAVRPEGSVSTLKIQRTERGDSAVYLCASSLDGTQEETQYFGPGTRLLVL.

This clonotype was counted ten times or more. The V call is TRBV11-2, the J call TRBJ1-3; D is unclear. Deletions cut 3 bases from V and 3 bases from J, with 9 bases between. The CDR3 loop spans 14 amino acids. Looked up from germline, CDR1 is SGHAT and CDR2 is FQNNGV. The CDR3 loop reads CASSFGEIGNTIYF. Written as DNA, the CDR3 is TGTGCCAGCAGCTTCGGGGAGATTGGAAACACCATATATTTT.

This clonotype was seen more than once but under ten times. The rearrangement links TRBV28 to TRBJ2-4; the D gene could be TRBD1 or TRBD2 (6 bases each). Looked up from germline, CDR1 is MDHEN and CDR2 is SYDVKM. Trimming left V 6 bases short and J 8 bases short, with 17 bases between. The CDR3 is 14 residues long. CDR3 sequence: CASRANGQRDIQYF. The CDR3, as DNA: TGTGCCAGCAGAGCCAACGGACAGCGGGACATTCAGTACTTC.

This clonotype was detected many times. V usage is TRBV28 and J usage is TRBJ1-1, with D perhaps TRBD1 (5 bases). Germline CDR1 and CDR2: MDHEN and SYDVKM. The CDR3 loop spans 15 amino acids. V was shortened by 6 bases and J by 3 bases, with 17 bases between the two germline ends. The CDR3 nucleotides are TGTGCCAGCAGCCACAGAGAGGGACTCCACACTGAAGCTTTCTTT. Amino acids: CASSHREGLHTEAFF.

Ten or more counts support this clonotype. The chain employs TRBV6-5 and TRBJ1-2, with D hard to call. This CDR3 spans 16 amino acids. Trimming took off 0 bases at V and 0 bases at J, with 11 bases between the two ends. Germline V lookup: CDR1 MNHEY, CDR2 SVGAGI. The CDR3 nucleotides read TGTGCCAGCAGTTACTCTGTCGGGCCGACTAACTATGGCTACACCTTC. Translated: CASSYSVGPTNYGYTF.

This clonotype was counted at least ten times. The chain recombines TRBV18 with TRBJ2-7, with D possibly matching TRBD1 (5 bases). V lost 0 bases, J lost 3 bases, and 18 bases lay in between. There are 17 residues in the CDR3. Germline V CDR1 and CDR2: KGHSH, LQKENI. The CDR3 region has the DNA TGTGCCAGCTCACCACCTATAGACACAGGCCCTTTCTACGAGCAGTACTTC. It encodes CASSPPIDTGPFYEQYF.

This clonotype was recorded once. The CDR3 here is CASSHPPASGRYNEQFF. The CDR3, as DNA: TGCGCCAGCAGCCACCCTCCCGCTAGCGGCAGATACAATGAGCAGTTCTTC. The V gene is TRBV4-3, the J gene TRBJ2-1; 7 nucleotides line up with TRBD2. Germline V lookup: CDR1 LGHNA, CDR2 YSLEER. The CDR3 sequence is 17 residues long. V lost 3 bases and J lost 4; bases outside the gene matches: 12.

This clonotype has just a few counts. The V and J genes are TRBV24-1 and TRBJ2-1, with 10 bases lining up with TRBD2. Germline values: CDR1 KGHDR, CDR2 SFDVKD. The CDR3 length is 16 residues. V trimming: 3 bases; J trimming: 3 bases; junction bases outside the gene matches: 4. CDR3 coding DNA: TGTGCCACCAGTGATCAGCTAGCGGGAGACTACAATGAGCAGTTCTTC. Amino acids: CATSDQLAGDYNEQFF.

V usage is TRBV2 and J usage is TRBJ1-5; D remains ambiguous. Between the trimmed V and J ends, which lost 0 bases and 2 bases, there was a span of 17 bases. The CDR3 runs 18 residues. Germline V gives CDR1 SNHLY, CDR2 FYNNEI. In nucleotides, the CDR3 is TGTGCCAGCAGTGAAGCCAGGAGTATAGGTCTTCGCAATCAGCCCCAGCATTTT. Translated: CASSEARSIGLRNQPQHF.

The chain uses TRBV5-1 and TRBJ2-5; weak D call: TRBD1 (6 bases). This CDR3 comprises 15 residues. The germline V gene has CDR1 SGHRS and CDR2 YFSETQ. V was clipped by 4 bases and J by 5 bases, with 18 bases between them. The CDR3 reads CASSRWGTGKETQYF. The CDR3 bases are TGCGCCAGCAGCCGATGGGGCACAGGGAAGGAGACCCAGTACTTC.

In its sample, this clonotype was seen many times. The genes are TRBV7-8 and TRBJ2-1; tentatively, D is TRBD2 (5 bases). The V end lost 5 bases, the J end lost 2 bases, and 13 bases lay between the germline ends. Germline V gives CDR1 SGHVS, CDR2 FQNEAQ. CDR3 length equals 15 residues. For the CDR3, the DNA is TGTGCCAGCAGCCACGGACTCTACACCTACAATGAGCAGTTCTTC. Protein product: CASSHGLYTYNEQFF.

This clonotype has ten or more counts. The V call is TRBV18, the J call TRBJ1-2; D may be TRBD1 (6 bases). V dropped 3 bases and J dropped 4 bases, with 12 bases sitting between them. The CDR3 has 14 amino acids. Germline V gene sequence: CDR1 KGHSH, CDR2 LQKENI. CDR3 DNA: TGTGCCAGCTCACCCCCGGAGGACAGCTATGGCTACACCTTC. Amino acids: CASSPPEDSYGYTF.

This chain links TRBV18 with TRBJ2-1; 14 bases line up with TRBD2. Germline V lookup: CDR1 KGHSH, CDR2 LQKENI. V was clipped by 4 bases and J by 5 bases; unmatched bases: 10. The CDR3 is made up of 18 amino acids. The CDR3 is CASSLAGTSGSLNNEQFF. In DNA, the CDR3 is TGTGCCAGCTCACTTGCCGGGACTAGCGGGAGCTTAAACAATGAGCAGTTCTTC.

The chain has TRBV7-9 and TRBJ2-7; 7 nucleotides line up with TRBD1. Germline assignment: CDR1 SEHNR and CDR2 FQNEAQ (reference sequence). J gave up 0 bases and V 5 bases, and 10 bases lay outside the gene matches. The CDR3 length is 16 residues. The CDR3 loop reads CASSPRDSASSYEQYF. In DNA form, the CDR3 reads TGTGCCAGCAGCCCCCGGGACAGTGCTAGCTCCTACGAGCAGTACTTC.